This TCR beta chain was identified in a study of graft-versus-host responses after intestinal transplantation. Whole-study context: Recipients across the board were started on anti-thymocyte globulin induction, then kept on tacrolimus and steroids for two to four years.

General study results and limits: Detected in recipient marrow were GvH clones, some of which were first observed in ileum or blood. Researchers found peak circulating GvH clone levels linked to early post-transplant HvG declines. Allografts from individuals with graft-donor T cell macrochimerism displayed high graft-versus-host to host-versus-graft clonal ratios.

As regards this clone: What it binds is not known.

TCRdb keeps only in-frame clones here, not all; method: immunoSEQ multiplex PCR. The repertoire holds around 93,000 clones, around 90% seen once, with approximately 6% in the top ten. Source: unstimulated CD8+ T cells sorted from spleen or lymph node cells, taken before intestinal transplant. This TCR was sampled from a human donor who received an intestinal transplant.

The DNA for the CDR3 is TGTGCCAGTAGTATTATACATGCTTCGGCTTTCCACGAGCAGTACTTC. It is translated as CASSIIHASAFHEQYF. This chain joins TRBV19 and TRBJ2-7; D remains unclear. V was trimmed by 3 bases and J by 5 bases, leaving 20 bases between them. The length of the CDR3 is 16 residues. Germline V gives CDR1 LNHDA, CDR2 SQIVND (reference sequence).